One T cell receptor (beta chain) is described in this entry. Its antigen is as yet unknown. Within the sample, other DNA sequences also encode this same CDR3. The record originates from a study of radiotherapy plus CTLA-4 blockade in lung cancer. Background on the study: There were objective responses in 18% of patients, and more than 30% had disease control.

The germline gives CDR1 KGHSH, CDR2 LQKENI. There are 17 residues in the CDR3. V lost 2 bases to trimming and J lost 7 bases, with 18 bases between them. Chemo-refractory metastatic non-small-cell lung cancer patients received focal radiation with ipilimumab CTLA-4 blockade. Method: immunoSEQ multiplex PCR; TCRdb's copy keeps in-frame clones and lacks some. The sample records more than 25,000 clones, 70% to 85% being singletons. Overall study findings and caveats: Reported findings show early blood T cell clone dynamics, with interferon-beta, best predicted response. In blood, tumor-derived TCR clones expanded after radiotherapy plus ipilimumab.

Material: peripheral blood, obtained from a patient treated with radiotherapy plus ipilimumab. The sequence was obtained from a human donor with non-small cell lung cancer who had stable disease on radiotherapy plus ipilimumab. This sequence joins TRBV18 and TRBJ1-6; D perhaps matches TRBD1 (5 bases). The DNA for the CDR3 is TGTGCCAGCTCACCAATAAGAATAGGGACGGACAATTCACCCCTCCACTTT. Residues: CASSPIRIGTDNSPLHF.